This T cell receptor beta chain is from a study of blood T cell repertoires in COVID-19. Background on the study: The United States, Italy and Spain provided the acute and convalescent COVID-19 samples. Nucleic acid was either cDNA or gDNA, and it came from T cells, B-cell-depleted T cells, or PBMCs.

V lost 6 bases and J lost 1, with 13 bases in between. Germline V gene data show CDR1 as SGHRS and CDR2 as YFSETQ. The CDR3 loop spans 14 amino acids. Per the original methods: Researchers report that nucleated cell counts were estimated from reference gene primer amplification. Repertoires were generated with immunoSEQ multiplex PCR, while TCRdb's copy carries only in-frame clones and drops some. Clone size and V and J calls were adopted from that table, with D and trimming inferred from the DNA. Counted here are some 180,000 clones, around 85% occurring once; the ten biggest clones make up roughly 20%.

The rearrangement uses TRBV5-1 and TRBJ1-2, with D uncertain. The TCR comes from a man in his 70s with active or convalescent COVID-19. The material sequenced was peripheral blood. This CDR3 reads CASTPPEGNYGYTF. The CDR3 DNA reads as TGCGCCAGCACCCCCCCGGAGGGTAACTATGGCTACACCTTC. Drawing the rest from reference TRBV5-1 and TRBJ1-2, the complete variable domain is KAGVTQTPRYLIKTRGQQVTLSCSPISGHRSVSWYQQTPGQGLQFLFEYFSETQRNKGNFPGRFSGRQFSNSRSEMNVSTLELGDSALYLCASTPPEGNYGYTFGSGTRLTVV.